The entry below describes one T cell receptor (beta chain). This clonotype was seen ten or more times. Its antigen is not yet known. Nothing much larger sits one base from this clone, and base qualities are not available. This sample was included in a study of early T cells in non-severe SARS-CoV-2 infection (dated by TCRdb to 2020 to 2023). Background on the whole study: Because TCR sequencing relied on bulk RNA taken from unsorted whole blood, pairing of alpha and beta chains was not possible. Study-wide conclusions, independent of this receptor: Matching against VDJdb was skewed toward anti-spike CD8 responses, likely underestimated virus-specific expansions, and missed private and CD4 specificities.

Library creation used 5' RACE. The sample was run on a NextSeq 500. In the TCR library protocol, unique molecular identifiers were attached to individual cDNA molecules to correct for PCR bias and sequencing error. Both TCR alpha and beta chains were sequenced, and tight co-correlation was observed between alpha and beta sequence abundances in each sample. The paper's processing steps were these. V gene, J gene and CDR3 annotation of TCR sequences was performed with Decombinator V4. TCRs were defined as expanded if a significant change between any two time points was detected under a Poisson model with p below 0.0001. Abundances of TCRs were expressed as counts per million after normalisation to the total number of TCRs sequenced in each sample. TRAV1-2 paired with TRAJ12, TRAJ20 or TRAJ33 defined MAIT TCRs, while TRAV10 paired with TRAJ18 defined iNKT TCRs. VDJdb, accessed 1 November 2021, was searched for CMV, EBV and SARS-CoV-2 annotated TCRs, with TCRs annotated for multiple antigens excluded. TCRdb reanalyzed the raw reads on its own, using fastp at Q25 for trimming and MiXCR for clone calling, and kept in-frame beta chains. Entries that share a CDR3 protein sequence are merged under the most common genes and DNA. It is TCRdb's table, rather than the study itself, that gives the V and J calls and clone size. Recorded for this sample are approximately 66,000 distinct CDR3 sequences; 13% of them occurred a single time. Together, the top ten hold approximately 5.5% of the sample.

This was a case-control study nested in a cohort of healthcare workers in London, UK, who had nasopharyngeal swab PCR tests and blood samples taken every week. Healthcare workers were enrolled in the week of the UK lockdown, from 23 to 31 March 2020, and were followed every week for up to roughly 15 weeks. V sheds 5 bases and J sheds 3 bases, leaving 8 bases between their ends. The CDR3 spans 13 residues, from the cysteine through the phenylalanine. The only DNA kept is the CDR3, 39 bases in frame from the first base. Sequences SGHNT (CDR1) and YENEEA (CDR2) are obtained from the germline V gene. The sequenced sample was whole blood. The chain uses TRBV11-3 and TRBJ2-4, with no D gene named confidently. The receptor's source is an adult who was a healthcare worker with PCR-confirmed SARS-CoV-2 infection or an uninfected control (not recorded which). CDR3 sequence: CASSAAVKNIQYF. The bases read TGTGCCAGCAGCGCCGCGGTCAAAAACATTCAGTACTTC.